The 24 T cell receptor beta chains below come from one sample, sequenced in a study of control samples from healthy donors and cancer patients. This table comes from immunoSEQ multiplex PCR, and its TCRdb copy is limited to in-frame clones, with some not included. The table has some 80,000 clones, almost 95% seen once. The sample was blood. These receptors came from a woman aged 55-69 years in good health.

The rearrangement links TRBV21-1 to TRBJ1-5; the table calls TRBD1, which could not be checked here. TRBV21-1 is given as a pseudogene. The CDR3 extends over 13 amino acids. The CDR3 sequence is CATRLAVRRSQHF. The CDR3 nucleotides read TGTGCCACCAGATTGGCCGTCCGCAGGTCCCAGCATTTT.

V gene TRBV9 combines with J gene TRBJ2-3; D not resolved. Germline V gives CDR1 SGDLS, CDR2 YYNGEE. The CDR3 is 15 residues long. Between the trimmed V and J ends, which lost 0 bases and 0 bases, there was a span of 8 bases. Here the CDR3 reads CASSVDGYSTDTQYF. For the CDR3, the DNA is TGTGCCAGCAGCGTAGATGGGTATAGCACAGATACGCAGTATTTT.

The rearrangement links TRBV4-3 to TRBJ1-1; D remains unclear. CDR3 size: 15 residues. CDR1 LGHNA and CDR2 YSLEER come from the germline V gene. V was clipped by 0 bases and J by 1 base, with 9 bases between them. CDR3: CASSQDTGRNTEAFF. CDR3 nucleotide sequence: TGCGCCAGCAGCCAAGATACGGGTAGGAACACTGAAGCTTTCTTT.

V gene TRBV28 combines with J gene TRBJ2-5; TRBD1 or TRBD2 may be the D gene (6 bases each). The CDR3 runs 15 residues. V lost 4 bases and J lost 5, with 17 bases in between. Per the germline V gene, CDR1 is MDHEN and CDR2 is SYDVKM. The CDR3 DNA reads as TGTGCCAGCAGTTCGCACAGGGACCGGGGGGAGACCCAGTACTTC. Translated, it gives CASSSHRDRGETQYF.

In this sample, this clone turned up once. V is TRBV18 and J is TRBJ1-1; TRBD1 agrees at 7 bases. The CDR3 extends over 16 amino acids. V was clipped by 6 bases and J by 3 bases; unmatched bases: 13. Looked up from germline, CDR1 is KGHSH and CDR2 is LQKENI. The CDR3 is CASSLTGLRGYTEAFF. The DNA of the CDR3 is TGTGCCAGCTCCCTGACAGGGCTAAGAGGGTACACTGAAGCTTTCTTT.

This rearrangement joins TRBV7-9 to TRBJ2-7, with 15 bases lining up with TRBD2. Germline lookup yields CDR1 SEHNR and CDR2 FQNEAQ (reference sequence). The CDR3 consists of 19 residues. V gave up 5 bases and J gave up 3 bases; unmatched junction bases: 14. The CDR3 loop reads CASSRPSWTSGRAGYEQYF. The DNA for the CDR3 is TGTGCCAGCAGCCGTCCTTCCTGGACTAGCGGGAGGGCAGGCTACGAGCAGTACTTC. The complete variable domain, with remaining parts taken from reference TRBV7-9 and TRBJ2-7, reads DTGVSQNPRHKITKRGQNVTFRCDPISEHNRLYWYRQTLGQGPEFLTYFQNEAQLEKSRLLSDRFSAERPKGSFSTLEIQRTEQGDSAMYLCASSRPSWTSGRAGYEQYFGPGTRLTVT.

The chain combines TRBV18 with TRBJ2-3; D remains unclear. V dropped 3 bases and J dropped 2 bases, with 9 bases sitting between them. The CDR3 extends over 14 amino acids. Germline V gene lookup returns CDR1 KGHSH and CDR2 LQKENI. CDR3 region: CASSPADPTDTQYF. The DNA for the CDR3 is TGTGCCAGCTCACCGGCGGACCCCACAGATACGCAGTATTTT.

The sample holds a few counts of this clone. CDR3 region: CAWSVGTGGHEQYF. CDR3 nucleotides: TGTGCCTGGAGTGTCGGAACAGGGGGGCACGAGCAGTACTTC. The chain joins TRBV30 to TRBJ2-7; the match to TRBD1 covers 8 bases. The V gene's germline CDR1 is GTSNPN and CDR2 SVGIG (reference sequence). The ends lost 0 bases at V and 5 bases at J; junction bases unmatched: 6. This CDR3 has 14 amino acids.

This clone appeared a few times. Sequence at one end of the junction differs from germline and may be a read error. The CDR3 bases are TGCGCCAGCACCTTGGGTAGGACTAGCGGTTACAATGAGCAGTTCTTC. Its protein product is CASTLGRTSGYNEQFF. The chain joins TRBV5-1 to TRBJ2-1, with 10 bases fitting TRBD2. CDR3 size: 16 residues. Germline V CDR1 and CDR2: SGHRS, YFSETQ. The full variable domain, in which reference TRBV5-1 and TRBJ2-1 provide the parts outside the CDR3, is KAGVTQTPRYLIKTRGQQVTLSCSPISGHRSVSWYQQTPGQGLQFLFEYFSETQRNKGNFPGRFSGRQFSNSRSEMNVSTLELGDSALYLCASTLGRTSGYNEQFFGPGTRLTVL.

This chain links TRBV27 with TRBJ2-7; 9 bases are shared with TRBD1. The CDR3 is made up of 14 amino acids. Germline CDR1 and CDR2: MNHEY and SMNVEV (reference sequence). The V and J ends lost 5 bases and 2 bases, in that order; junction bases with no gene match: 4. CDR3 loop: CASSPRQGAYEQYF. The CDR3 DNA follows: TGTGCCAGCAGTCCGAGACAGGGGGCCTACGAGCAGTACTTC.

The chain joins TRBV7-9 to TRBJ2-7, with D perhaps matching TRBD1 (6 bases). Looked up from germline, CDR1 is SEHNR and CDR2 is FQNEAQ (reference sequence). V was clipped by 2 bases and J by 3 bases, with 11 bases between them. CDR3 length: 14 amino acids. CDR3 DNA sequence: TGTGCCAGCAGCTTAAACACAGGGCACTACGAGCAGTACTTC. Its translation is CASSLNTGHYEQYF. Filled out from reference TRBV7-9 and TRBJ2-7, the complete variable domain reads DTGVSQNPRHKITKRGQNVTFRCDPISEHNRLYWYRQTLGQGPEFLTYFQNEAQLEKSRLLSDRFSAERPKGSFSTLEIQRTEQGDSAMYLCASSLNTGHYEQYFGPGTRLTVT.

The rearrangement links TRBV11-2 to TRBJ1-1, with unresolved D. CDR1 is SGHAT, CDR2 FQNNGV, per germline. The germline V and J ends were trimmed by 5 bases and 0 bases, with 7 bases remaining between them. The CDR3 spans 13 residues. The chain's CDR3 is CASSATMNTEAFF. In nucleotides, the CDR3 is TGTGCCAGCAGCGCAACAATGAACACTGAAGCTTTCTTT.

The chain joins TRBV10-3 to TRBJ1-5; D is undetermined. There are 17 residues in the CDR3. V was trimmed by 0 bases and J by 2 bases, leaving 14 bases between them. Germline V CDR1 and CDR2: ENHRY, SYGVKD. The CDR3 reads CAISESMSRGGNQPQHF. The CDR3 nucleotides are TGTGCCATCAGTGAGTCGATGTCTCGGGGAGGCAATCAGCCCCAGCATTTT.

The rearrangement uses TRBV6-4 and TRBJ1-1; D perhaps matches TRBD1 (5 bases). The V end was cut by 6 bases, the J end by 0 bases, with 5 bases between. The CDR3 covers 12 residues. CDR1 is MRHNA and CDR2 is SNTAGT in the germline V gene. The CDR3 DNA reads as TGTGCCAGCAGGGGGCTGAACACTGAAGCTTTCTTT. Translating it yields CASRGLNTEAFF.

This chain connects TRBV5-1 to TRBJ2-3, with D tentatively TRBD2 (5 bases). Germline-derived CDR1 and CDR2 are SGHRS and YFSETQ. V lost 0 bases and J lost 0, with 5 bases in between. This CDR3 contains 14 residues. The CDR3 DNA follows: TGCGCCAGCAGCTTGGGGACTAGCACAGATACGCAGTATTTT. It specifies CASSLGTSTDTQYF.

The sample holds one count of this clone. V gene TRBV28 combines with J gene TRBJ1-2; tentative D call: TRBD1 (5 bases). Trimming removed 8 bases at V and 7 bases at J, with 17 bases between. The V gene's germline CDR1 is MDHEN and CDR2 SYDVKM. CDR3 length: 13 residues. This CDR3 reads CASVFGGGSGYTF. In nucleotides, the CDR3 is TGTGCCAGCGTTTTCGGGGGTGGCAGTGGCTACACCTTC.

V is TRBV30 and J is TRBJ2-3; 8 bases fit TRBD2. This CDR3 has 14 residues. Looked up from germline, CDR1 is GTSNPN and CDR2 is SVGIG (reference sequence). Trimming at V came to 4 bases and at J to 0 bases, leaving 3 bases not matched to a gene. DNA for the CDR3: TGTGCCTGGAACCCTAGCGGGAGCACAGATACGCAGTATTTT. The encoded protein is CAWNPSGSTDTQYF.

The table lists this clone with a count of one. This sequence joins TRBV4-1 and TRBJ1-5, with 9 bases aligning to TRBD1. The CDR3 contains 16 residues. Looked up from germline, CDR1 is MGHRA and CDR2 is YSYEKL. Trimming took 4 bases from V and 5 from J; bases not matched to a gene: 9. Here the CDR3 DNA reads TGCGCCAGCAGCCCGCCCCCGGGACAGGGTTATCAGCCCCAGCATTTT. Translation gives CASSPPPGQGYQPQHF.

The chain carries TRBV5-4 and TRBJ1-4; D not resolved. The V end lost 0 bases, the J end lost 8 bases, and 8 bases lay between the germline ends. The CDR3 runs to 13 residues. Per germline, CDR1 SGHNT and CDR2 YYREEE (reference sequence). The CDR3 DNA reads as TGTGCCAGCAGCTTGGTTGGATCGGAAAAACTGTTTTTT. This codes for CASSLVGSEKLFF.

This clone is a singleton in its sample. V and J are TRBV7-9 and TRBJ2-6; D gene unclear. This CDR3 has 14 residues. Per the germline V gene, CDR1 is SEHNR and CDR2 is FQNEAQ (reference sequence). V was shortened by 9 bases and J by 0 bases, with 9 bases between the two germline ends. CDR3 bases: TGTGCCAGTGCTCCAGTCTCTGGGGCCAACGTCCTGACTTTC. Translated: CASAPVSGANVLTF.

The rearrangement uses TRBV5-4 and TRBJ2-1; a possible D gene is TRBD2 (7 bases). CDR1 SGHNT and CDR2 YYREEE come from the germline V gene (reference sequence). V was pared by 3 bases and J by 6 bases, with 13 bases between. The CDR3 runs 14 residues. CDR3 nucleotide sequence: TGTGCCAGCAGCTGGGGGGGCCTTGGCAATGAGCAGTTCTTC. The encoded protein is CASSWGGLGNEQFF.

V usage is TRBV27 and J usage is TRBJ1-1; no clear D gene. This CDR3 region has 16 residues. V was cut by 5 bases and J by 7 bases, with 23 bases left in between. Germline lookup yields CDR1 MNHEY and CDR2 SMNVEV (reference sequence). This CDR3 is CASSNLGIGYKGEAFF. The CDR3 region has the DNA TGTGCCAGCAGTAATTTGGGGATAGGATATAAGGGTGAAGCTTTCTTT.

This clone was seen only once. The V and J genes are TRBV5-1 and TRBJ2-1, with D possibly matching TRBD2 (5 bases). Trimming cost V 1 base and J 2 bases, with 10 bases left between them. CDR3 length equals 15 residues. Germline V lookup: CDR1 SGHRS, CDR2 YFSETQ. CDR3 in amino acids: CASSLHGDTYNEQFF. The DNA for the CDR3 is TGCGCCAGCAGCTTGCACGGGGATACCTACAATGAGCAGTTCTTC.

V usage is TRBV10-3 and J usage is TRBJ1-2, with 8 bases lining up with TRBD1. The CDR3 length is 14 residues. V trimming: 6 bases; J trimming: 4 bases; junction bases outside the gene matches: 7. Per the germline V gene, CDR1 is ENHRY and CDR2 is SYGVKD. The CDR3 here is CAIRTQGESYGYTF. The CDR3 DNA is TGTGCCATCAGAACACAGGGGGAGAGCTATGGCTACACCTTC.